A single TCR beta chain is shown here with its context. This clone was detected only once. Its antigen target is currently unknown. Per-base quality was not reported, and no clone a single base away is much larger than it. TCRbeta CDR3 regions were amplified from genomic DNA by means of the immunoSEQ Assay, a bias-controlled multiplex PCR. The paper's processing steps were these. Within the assay, amplification of reference gene primers was used to estimate how many nucleated cells each sample contained. Sequence reads were collapsed and filtered to measure the absolute abundance of every unique TCRbeta CDR3 rearrangement. For each sample, productive Simpson clonality was calculated as the square root of Simpson's diversity index across productive rearrangements. As stored in TCRdb, this immuneACCESS dataset retains in-frame rearrangements with V and J assigned. A fraction of the clones does not appear; measured against another copy, unresolved V genes explain less than half of the discrepancy, and the remainder lacks a known reason. The DNA was the basis for D and trimming; V, J and clone size are from that table. For this sample there are over 70,000 clones; less than 85% appear just once. About 6.5% of the sample is held by the ten biggest clonotypes.

Collaborating institutions collected whole blood in K2EDTA tubes following their own protocols. Collaborator samples were shipped for TCRbeta analysis as frozen whole blood, isolated PBMCs, or DNA extracted from either sample type. The sample is drawn from a study of blood T cell repertoires in COVID-19 (dated by TCRdb to 2018 to 2021). In the study overall: The collaborator samples originated in the United States, Italy and Spain and spanned the acute and convalescent phases of COVID-19. The sample metadata nearly always contained a de-identified subject ID, COVID-19 status, age in years and sex. The dataset comprised deeply sampled blood TCRbeta repertoires from subjects exposed to, actively infected with, or recovered from COVID-19. The material from the prospective study consisted of cDNA or gDNA derived from T cells, B-cell-depleted T cells, or PBMCs. HLA class I and class II types, where available, came from metadata supplied by the sample provider rather than from assay-based typing. The samples were drawn from the first 160 participants of the ongoing ImmuneRACE study and from 1,254 subjects provided by 6 global collaborators. The repertoires were made available in a free public database intended to serve as a resource for research on the immune response to SARS-CoV-2.

The research as a whole found: Clinical and demographic metadata were provided uncurated, with the amount varying by source and participant.

The germline V gene provides CDR1 SGHDT and CDR2 YYEEEE. Including the terminal cysteine and phenylalanine, the CDR3 comprises 15 residues. Kept here is only the CDR3 DNA, which spans 45 bases and is read in frame from base 1. Ends trimmed: V by 3 bases, J by 0 bases; bases unmatched to a gene: 1. The sequence is built from TRBV5-6 and TRBJ2-1, with TRBD2 identical over 9 junction bases. The sequence derives from an older man with acute or convalescent COVID-19. Sequences were obtained from peripheral blood. CDR3 protein: CASSSSGISYNEQFF. The nucleotide sequence reads as follows: TGTGCCAGCAGCTCTAGCGGGATCTCCTACAATGAGCAGTTCTTC.